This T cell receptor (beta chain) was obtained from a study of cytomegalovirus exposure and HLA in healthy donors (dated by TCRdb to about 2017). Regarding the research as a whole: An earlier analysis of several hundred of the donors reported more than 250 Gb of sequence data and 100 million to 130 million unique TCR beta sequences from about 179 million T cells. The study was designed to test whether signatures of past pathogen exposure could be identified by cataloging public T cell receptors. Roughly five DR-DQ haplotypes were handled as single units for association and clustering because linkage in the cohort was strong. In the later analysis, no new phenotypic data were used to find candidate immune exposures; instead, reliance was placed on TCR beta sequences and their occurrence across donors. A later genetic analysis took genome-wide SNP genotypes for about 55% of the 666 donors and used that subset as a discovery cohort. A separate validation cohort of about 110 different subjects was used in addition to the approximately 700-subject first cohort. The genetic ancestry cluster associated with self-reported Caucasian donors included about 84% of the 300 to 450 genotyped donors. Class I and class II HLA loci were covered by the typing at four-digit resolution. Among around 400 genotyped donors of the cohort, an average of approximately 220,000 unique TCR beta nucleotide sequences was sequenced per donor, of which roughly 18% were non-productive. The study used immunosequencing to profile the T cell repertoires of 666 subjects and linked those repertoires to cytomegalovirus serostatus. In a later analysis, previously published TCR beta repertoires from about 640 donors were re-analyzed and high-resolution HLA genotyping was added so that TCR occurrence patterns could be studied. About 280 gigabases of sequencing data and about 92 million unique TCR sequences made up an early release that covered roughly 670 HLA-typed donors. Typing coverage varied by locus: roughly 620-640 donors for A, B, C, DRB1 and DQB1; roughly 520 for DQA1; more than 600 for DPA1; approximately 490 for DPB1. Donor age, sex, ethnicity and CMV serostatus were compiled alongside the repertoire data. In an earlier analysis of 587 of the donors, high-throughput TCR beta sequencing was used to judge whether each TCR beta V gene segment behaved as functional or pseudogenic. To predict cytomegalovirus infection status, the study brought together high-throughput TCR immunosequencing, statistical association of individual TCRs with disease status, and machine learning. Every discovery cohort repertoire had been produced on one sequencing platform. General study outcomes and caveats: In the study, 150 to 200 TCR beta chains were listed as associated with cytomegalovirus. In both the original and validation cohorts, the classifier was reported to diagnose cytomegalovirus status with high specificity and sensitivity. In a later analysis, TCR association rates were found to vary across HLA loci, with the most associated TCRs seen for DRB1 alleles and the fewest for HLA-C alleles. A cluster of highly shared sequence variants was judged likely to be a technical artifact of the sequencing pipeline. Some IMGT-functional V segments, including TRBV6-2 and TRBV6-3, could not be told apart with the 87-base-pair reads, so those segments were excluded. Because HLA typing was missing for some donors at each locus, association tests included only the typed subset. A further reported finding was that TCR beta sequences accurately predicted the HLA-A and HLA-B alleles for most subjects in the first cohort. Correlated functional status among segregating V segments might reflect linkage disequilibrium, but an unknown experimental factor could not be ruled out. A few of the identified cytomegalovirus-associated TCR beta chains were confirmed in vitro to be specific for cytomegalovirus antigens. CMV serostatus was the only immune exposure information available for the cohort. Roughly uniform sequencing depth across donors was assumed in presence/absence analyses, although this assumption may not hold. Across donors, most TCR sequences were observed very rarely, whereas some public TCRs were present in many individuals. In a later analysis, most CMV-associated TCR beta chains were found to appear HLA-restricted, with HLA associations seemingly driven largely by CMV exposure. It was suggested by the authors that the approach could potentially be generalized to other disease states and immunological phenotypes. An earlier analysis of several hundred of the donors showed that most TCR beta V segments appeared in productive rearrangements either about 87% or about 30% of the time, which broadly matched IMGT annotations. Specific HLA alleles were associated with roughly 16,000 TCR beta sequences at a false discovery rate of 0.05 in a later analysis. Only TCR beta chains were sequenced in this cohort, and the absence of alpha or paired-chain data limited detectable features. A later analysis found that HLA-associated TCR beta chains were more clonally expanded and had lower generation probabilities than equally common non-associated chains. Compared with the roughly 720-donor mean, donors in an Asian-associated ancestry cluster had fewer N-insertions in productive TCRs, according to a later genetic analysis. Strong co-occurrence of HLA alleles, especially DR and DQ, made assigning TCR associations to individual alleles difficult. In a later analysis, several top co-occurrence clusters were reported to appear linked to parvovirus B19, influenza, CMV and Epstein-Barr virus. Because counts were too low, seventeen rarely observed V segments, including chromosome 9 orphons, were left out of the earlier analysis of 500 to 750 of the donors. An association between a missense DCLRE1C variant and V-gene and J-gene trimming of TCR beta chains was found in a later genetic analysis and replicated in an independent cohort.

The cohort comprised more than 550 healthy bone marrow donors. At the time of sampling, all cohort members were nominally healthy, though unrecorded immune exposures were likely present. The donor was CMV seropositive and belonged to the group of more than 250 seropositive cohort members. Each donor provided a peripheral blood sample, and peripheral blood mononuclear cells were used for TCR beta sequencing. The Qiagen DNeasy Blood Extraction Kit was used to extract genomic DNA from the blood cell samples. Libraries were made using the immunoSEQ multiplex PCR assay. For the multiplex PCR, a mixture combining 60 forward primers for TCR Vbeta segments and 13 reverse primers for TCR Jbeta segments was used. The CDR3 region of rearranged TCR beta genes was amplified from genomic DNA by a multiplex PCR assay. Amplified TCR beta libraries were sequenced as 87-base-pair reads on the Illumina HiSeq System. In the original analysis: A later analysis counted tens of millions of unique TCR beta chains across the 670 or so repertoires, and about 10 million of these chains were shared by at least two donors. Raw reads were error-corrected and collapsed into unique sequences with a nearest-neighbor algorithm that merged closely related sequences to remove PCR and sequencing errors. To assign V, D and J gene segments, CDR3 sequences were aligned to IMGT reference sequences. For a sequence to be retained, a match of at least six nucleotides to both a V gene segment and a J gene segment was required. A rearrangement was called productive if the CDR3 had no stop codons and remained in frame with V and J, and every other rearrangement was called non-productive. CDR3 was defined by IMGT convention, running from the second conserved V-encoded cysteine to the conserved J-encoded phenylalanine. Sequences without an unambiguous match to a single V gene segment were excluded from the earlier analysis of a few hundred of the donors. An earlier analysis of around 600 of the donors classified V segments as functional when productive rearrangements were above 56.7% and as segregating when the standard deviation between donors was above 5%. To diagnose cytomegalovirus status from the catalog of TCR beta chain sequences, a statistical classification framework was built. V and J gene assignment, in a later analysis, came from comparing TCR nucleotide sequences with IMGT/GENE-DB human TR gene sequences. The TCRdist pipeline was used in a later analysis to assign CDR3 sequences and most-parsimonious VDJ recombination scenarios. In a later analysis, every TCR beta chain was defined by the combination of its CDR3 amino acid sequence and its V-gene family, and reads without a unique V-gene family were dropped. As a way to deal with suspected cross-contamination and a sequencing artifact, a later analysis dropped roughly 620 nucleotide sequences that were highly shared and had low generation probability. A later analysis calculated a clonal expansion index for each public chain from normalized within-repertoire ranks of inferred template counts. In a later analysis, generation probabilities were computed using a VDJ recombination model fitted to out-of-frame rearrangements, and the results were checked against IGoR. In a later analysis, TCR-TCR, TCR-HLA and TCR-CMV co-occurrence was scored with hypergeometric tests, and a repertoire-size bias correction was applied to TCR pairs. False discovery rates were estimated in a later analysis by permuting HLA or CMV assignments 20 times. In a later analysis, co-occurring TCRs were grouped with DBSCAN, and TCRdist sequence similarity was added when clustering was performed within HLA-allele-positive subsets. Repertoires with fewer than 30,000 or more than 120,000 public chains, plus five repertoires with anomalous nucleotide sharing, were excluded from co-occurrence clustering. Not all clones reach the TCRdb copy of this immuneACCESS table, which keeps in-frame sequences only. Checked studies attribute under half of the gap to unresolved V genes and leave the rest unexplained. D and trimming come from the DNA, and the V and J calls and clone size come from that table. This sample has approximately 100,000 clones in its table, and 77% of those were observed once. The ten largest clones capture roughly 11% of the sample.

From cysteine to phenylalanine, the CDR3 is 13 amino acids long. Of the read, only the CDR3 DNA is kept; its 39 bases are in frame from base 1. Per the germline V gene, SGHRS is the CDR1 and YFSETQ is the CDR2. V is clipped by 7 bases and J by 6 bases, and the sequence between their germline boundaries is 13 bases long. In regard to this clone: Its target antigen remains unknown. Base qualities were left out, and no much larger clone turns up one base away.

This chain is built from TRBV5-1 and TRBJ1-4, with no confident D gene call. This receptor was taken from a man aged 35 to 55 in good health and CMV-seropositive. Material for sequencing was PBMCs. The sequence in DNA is TGCGCCAGCGCGAGGGCGCCCGATGAAAAACTGTTTTTT. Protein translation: CASARAPDEKLFF.